Below, one TCR beta chain is given with its context. The data belong to a study of TIL therapy for anti-PD-1-resistant metastatic lung cancer. About the study: Patients then received nivolumab; progressors got lymphodepletion, TIL and IL-2.

This was the immunoSEQ v3 assay. The table came from immunoSEQ multiplex PCR; TCRdb's copy has only in-frame clones and leaves some out. The sample lists some 50,000 clones, around three quarters seen once, with approximately 15% in the top ten. Trimming removed 1 base from V and 5 bases from J, with 14 bases in between. The V gene's germline CDR1 is SGHTA and CDR2 FQGNSA. There are 15 residues in the CDR3. Time point indicated: pre-treatment sample, taken before nivolumab and TIL therapy. Sequences were derived from blood, sampled at baseline. This clonotype was obtained from a man aged 70-80 years with non-small cell lung cancer. This chain links TRBV7-2 with TRBJ1-1; possibly TRBD1 for D (5 bases). CDR3 DNA: TGTGCCAGCAGCTTAGTGGCGGGGCGATCGACTGAAGCTTTCTTT. Translating gives CASSLVAGRSTEAFF.